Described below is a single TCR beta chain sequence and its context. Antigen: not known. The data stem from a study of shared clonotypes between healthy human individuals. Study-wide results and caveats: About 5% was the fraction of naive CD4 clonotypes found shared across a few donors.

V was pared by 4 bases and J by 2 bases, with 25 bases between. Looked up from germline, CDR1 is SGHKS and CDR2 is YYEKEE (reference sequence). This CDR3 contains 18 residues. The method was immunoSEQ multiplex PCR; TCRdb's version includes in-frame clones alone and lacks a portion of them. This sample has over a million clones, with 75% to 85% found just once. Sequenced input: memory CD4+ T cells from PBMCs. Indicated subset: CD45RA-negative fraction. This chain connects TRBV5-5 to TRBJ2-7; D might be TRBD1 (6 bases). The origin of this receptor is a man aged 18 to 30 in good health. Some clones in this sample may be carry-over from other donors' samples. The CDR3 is CASSETILGGQGTYEQYF. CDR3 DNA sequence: TGTGCCAGCAGCGAGACAATTTTGGGTGGGCAGGGGACCTACGAGCAGTACTTC.